The subject of this entry is one T cell receptor beta chain. Antigen unknown. These data are taken from a study of beta chain features in type 1 diabetes. Across the whole study: Cell yields, gender and age were similar in healthy donors and patients. Examination spanned 100 million to 130 million sorted cells from all samples.

General study results and limits: VDJ junctions from type 1 diabetes patients carried fewer insertions and larger deletions. Compared with healthy donors, patients appeared to share more similar naive, central memory and regulatory TCRB repertoires. Moderate yet significant TCRB CDR3 shortening was seen in Type 1 diabetes patients in all four CD4+ subsets.

Expressed TCRB transcripts were sequenced after all isolated RNA was converted to cDNA. Using immunoSEQ multiplex PCR, the repertoire was profiled, and TCRdb retains in-frame clones only, with some absent. Seen here are about 260,000 clones, around 24% observed once, and the top ten hold about 0.012%. Trimming pared 3 bases from V and 4 bases from J, leaving 4 bases between. Germline values: CDR1 SGHAT, CDR2 FQDESV (reference sequence). This CDR3 has 13 amino acids. This receptor was obtained from a woman in her twenties or thirties with type 1 diabetes. The rearrangement uses TRBV11-1 and TRBJ2-6; no firm D call. The sample comprised naive CD4+ T cells from blood. Here the CDR3 reads CASSFQGANVLTF. CDR3 nucleotide sequence: TGTGCCAGCAGCTTCCAGGGGGCCAACGTCCTGACTTTC.